This paragraph reports one T cell receptor (beta chain). Profiling relied on immunoSEQ multiplex PCR, and the TCRdb table lists in-frame clones only, not all of them. The data contain 40,000 to 60,000 clones, more than 60% of them seen just once; the ten biggest clones take up 20%. This sample is drawn from a study of T cell responses to AZD1222 COVID-19 vaccine. Trimming removed 0 bases at V and 2 bases at J, with 12 bases between. The length of the CDR3 is 16 residues. Germline assignment: CDR1 SGDLS and CDR2 YYNGEE. The chain links TRBV9 to TRBJ2-1; either TRBD1 or TRBD2 may fit D (5 bases each). The starting material was peripheral blood, obtained on day 0 of MenACWY control vaccination. The clonotype was recovered from an adult in good health. CDR3 in DNA: TGTGCCAGCAGCGTAGCTGGGGCGGGCGCCTACAATGAGCAGTTCTTC. Protein sequence: CASSVAGAGAYNEQFF.